The present entry profiles one T cell receptor (beta chain) with its context. The antigen is unknown. From germline, CDR1 is SGDLS and CDR2 YYNGEE. CDR3 size: 18 residues. The V gene end was trimmed by 6 bases and the J gene end by 2 bases; junction bases not matched to a gene: 14. The time point is: newly diagnosed GD, antithyroid drugs for less than 3 months. Isolated PBMC RNA provided the starting material for the TCR library. This entry comes from a study of regulatory T cells in long-lasting Graves disease. Study as a whole: New Graves' disease cases had less than 3 months of antithyroid drugs. The study, taken as a whole, reports: Persistent Graves' patients had lower TCR diversity than newly diagnosed ones.

Researchers made TCR beta libraries by using iRepertoire HTBI primers and running Arm-PCR on CDR3 regions. TCRdb re-derived calls from the multiplex PCR reads in MiXCR, one entry per CDR3 protein. The data show some 410,000 distinct CDR3 sequences, less than 20% seen once. This same sample was also taken into another study, of T cells in Graves' hyperthyroidism and ophthalmopathy. That paper adds: Ophthalmopathy was identified by the model a median 6.5 months ahead of onset.

The sequence derives from a woman aged 25 to 45 with Graves disease. This specimen was peripheral blood mononuclear cells (PBMCs), taken at new diagnosis, from a patient treated with antithyroid drugs. This sequence joins TRBV9 and TRBJ2-7; 13 bases map to TRBD2. CDR3 nucleotides: TGTGCCAGCAACCACTCCACAAGACTAGCGGGAGGCCCCTACGAGCAGTACTTC. This encodes CASNHSTRLAGGPYEQYF.